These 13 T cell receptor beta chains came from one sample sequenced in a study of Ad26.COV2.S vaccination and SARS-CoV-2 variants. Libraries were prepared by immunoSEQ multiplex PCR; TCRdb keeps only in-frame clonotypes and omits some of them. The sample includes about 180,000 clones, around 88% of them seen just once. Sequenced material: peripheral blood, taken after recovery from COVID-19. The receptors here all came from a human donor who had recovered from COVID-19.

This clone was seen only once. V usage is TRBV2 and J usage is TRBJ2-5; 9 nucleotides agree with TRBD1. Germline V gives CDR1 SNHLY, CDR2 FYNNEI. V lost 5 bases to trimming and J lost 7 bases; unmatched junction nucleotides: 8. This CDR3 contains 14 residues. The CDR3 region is CASSWTGDEGTQYF. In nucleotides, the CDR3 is TGTGCCAGCAGTTGGACAGGGGATGAGGGGACCCAGTACTTC.

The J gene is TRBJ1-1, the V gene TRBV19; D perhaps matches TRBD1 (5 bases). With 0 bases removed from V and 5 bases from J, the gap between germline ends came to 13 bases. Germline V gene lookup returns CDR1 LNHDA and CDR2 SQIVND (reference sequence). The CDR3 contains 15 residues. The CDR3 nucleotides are TGTGCCAGTAGTATAGATCTATTGGGGGGAACTGAAGCTTTCTTT. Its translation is CASSIDLLGGTEAFF.

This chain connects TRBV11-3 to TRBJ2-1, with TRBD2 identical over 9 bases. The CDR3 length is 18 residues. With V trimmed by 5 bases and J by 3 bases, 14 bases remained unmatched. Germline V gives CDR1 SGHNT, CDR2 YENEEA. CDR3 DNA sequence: TGTGCCAGCAGCCCCGGTTGGGCTAGCGGGGTTGACTACAATGAGCAGTTCTTC. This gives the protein CASSPGWASGVDYNEQFF. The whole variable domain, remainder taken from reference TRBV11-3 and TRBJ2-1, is EAGVVQSPRYKIIEKKQPVAFWCNPISGHNTLYWYLQNLGQGPELLIRYENEEAVDDSQLPKDRFSAERLKGVDSTLKIQPAELGDSAVYLCASSPGWASGVDYNEQFFGPGTRLTVL.

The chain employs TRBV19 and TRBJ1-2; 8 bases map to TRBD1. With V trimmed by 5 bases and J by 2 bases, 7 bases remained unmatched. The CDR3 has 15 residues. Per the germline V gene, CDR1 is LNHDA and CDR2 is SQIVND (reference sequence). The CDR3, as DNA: TGTGCCAGTAGTTTCCGGACAGGGACAAACTATGGCTACACCTTC. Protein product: CASSFRTGTNYGYTF. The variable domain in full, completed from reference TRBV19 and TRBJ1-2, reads DGGITQSPKYLFRKEGQNVTLSCEQNLNHDAMYWYRQDPGQGLRLIYYSQIVNDFQKGDIAEGYSVSREKKESFPLTVTSAQKNPTAFYLCASSFRTGTNYGYTFGSGTRLTVV.

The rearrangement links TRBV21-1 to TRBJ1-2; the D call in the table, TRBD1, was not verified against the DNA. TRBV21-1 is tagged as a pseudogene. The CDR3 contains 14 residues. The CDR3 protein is CASSRGPGGYGYTF. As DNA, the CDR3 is TGTGCCAGCAGCAGAGGTCCAGGGGGATATGGCTACACCTTC.

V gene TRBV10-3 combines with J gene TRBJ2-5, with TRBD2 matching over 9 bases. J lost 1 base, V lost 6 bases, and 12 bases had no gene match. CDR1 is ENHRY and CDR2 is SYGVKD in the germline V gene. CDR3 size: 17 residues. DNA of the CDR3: TGTGCCATCAGCAAAATAGCGGGGGAGACGGCCCAAGAGACCCAGTACTTC. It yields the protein CAISKIAGETAQETQYF.

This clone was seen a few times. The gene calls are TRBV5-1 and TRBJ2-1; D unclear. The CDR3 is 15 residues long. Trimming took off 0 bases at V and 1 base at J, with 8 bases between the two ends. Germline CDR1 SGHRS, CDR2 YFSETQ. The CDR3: CASSLALGSYNEQFF. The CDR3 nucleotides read TGCGCCAGCAGCTTGGCCTTGGGGTCCTACAATGAGCAGTTCTTC. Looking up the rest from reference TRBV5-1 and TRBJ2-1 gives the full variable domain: KAGVTQTPRYLIKTRGQQVTLSCSPISGHRSVSWYQQTPGQGLQFLFEYFSETQRNKGNFPGRFSGRQFSNSRSEMNVSTLELGDSALYLCASSLALGSYNEQFFGPGTRLTVL.

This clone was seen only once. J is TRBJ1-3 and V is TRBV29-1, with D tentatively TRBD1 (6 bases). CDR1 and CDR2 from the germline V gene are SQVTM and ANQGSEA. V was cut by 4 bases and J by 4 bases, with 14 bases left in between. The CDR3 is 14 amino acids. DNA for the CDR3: TGCAGCGTTGTAAAGGGGGAGAGGGGAAACACCATATATTTT. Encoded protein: CSVVKGERGNTIYF.

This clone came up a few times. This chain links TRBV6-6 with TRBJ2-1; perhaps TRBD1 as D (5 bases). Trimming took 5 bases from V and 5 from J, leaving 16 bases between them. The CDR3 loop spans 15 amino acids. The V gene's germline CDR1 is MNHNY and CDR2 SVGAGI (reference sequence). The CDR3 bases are TGTGCCAGCAGTACTACAGGAGCCAACAACAATGAGCAGTTCTTC. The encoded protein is CASSTTGANNNEQFF.

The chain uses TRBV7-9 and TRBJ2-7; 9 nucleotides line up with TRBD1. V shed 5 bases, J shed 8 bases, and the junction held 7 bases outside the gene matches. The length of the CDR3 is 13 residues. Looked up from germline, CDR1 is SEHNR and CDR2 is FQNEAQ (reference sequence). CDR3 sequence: CASSQIGTGQQYF. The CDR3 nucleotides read TGTGCCAGCAGCCAAATTGGGACAGGGCAGCAGTACTTC. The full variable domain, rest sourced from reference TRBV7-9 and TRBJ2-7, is DTGVSQNPRHKITKRGQNVTFRCDPISEHNRLYWYRQTLGQGPEFLTYFQNEAQLEKSRLLSDRFSAERPKGSFSTLEIQRTEQGDSAMYLCASSQIGTGQQYFGPGTRLTVT.

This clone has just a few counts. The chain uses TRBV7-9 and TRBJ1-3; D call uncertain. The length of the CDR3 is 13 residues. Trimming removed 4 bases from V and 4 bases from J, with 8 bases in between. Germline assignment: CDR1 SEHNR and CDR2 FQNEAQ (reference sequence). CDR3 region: CASSSTEGNTIYF. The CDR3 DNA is TGTGCCAGCAGCTCTACAGAAGGAAACACCATATATTTT.

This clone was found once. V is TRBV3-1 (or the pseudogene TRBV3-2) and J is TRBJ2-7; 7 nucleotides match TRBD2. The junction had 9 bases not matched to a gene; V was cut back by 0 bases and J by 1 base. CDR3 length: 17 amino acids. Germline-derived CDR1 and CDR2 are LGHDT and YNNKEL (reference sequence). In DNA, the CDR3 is TGTGCCAGCAGCCAAGAGTCCTCCAGGGAGGGGTCCTACGAGCAGTACTTC. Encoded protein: CASSQESSREGSYEQYF.

CDR3 DNA sequence: TGTGCCAGCAGCCAACGGGGGGGCGTAGAGACCCAGTACTTC. It is translated as CASSQRGGVETQYF. The V call is TRBV7-2, the J call TRBJ2-5; 8 bases agree with TRBD2. The V gene end was trimmed by 5 bases and the J gene end by 4 bases; junction bases not matched to a gene: 6. Germline V CDR1 and CDR2: SGHTA, FQGNSA. CDR3 length equals 14 residues.